A selection of T cell receptor beta chains follows, all from one sample in a study of shared clonotypes between healthy human individuals. Data came from immunoSEQ multiplex PCR; TCRdb stores just in-frame clones and leaves some out. The sample holds approximately 1.5 million clones, under 99% seen once. The sample consisted of naive CD4+ T cells sorted from blood. The receptor set was obtained from a man aged 25-45 years in good health. Each CDR3 is given with its conserved first and last residue. Each record gives: clone size, D gene, J gene, V gene, CDR3 DNA, CDR3 protein. A D gene is named only where the DNA matches it firmly. Some rows have no size entry. The others give once, few or many, or a class for an expanded clone.

clone size: .; D gene: TRBD2; J gene: TRBJ2-1; V gene: TRBV7-3; CDR3 DNA: TGTGCCAGCAGCTTAATGGGAGGGAGCTCCTACAATGAGCAGTTCTTC; CDR3 protein: CASSLMGGSSYNEQFF
clone size: .; D gene: TRBD1; J gene: TRBJ2-1; V gene: TRBV9; CDR3 DNA: TGTGCCAGCAGCGTGGACAGGGGGAGGAATGAGCAGTTCTTC; CDR3 protein: CASSVDRGRNEQFF
clone size: .; D gene: TRBD1; J gene: TRBJ2-7; V gene: TRBV27; CDR3 DNA: TGTGCCAGCAGTTTAAAAGGACAGGGTCCTCACGAGCAGTACTTC; CDR3 protein: CASSLKGQGPHEQYF
clone size: .; D gene: .; J gene: TRBJ2-1; V gene: TRBV16; CDR3 DNA: TGTGCCAGCAGCCAGTCGGACATAGACAATGAGCAGTTCTTC; CDR3 protein: CASSQSDIDNEQFF
clone size: .; D gene: .; J gene: TRBJ2-1; V gene: TRBV7-3; CDR3 DNA: TGTGCCAGCAGCTTAACGTTAGATAATGAGCAGTTCTTC; CDR3 protein: CASSLTLDNEQFF
clone size: once; D gene: TRBD1; J gene: TRBJ2-7; V gene: TRBV9; CDR3 DNA: TGTGCCAGCAGCCCACAGGGGGGGACAGGGCGCGAGCAGTACTTC; CDR3 protein: CASSPQGGTGREQYF
clone size: .; D gene: .; J gene: TRBJ2-7; V gene: TRBV27; CDR3 DNA: TGTGCCAGCACCCCAGGTGTAGGGGGGTCCTACGAGCAGTACTTC; CDR3 protein: CASTPGVGGSYEQYF
clone size: .; D gene: TRBD1; J gene: TRBJ2-7; V gene: TRBV27; CDR3 DNA: TGTGCCAGCAGTATTTCCGGGACAGGGGTCTACGAGCAGTACTTC; CDR3 protein: CASSISGTGVYEQYF
clone size: .; D gene: .; J gene: TRBJ2-5; V gene: TRBV5-4; CDR3 DNA: TGTGCCACTGGGTTGGGCCCCCAAGAGACCCAGTACTTC; CDR3 protein: CATGLGPQETQYF
clone size: .; D gene: TRBD2; J gene: TRBJ2-1; V gene: TRBV5-1; CDR3 DNA: TGCGCCAGCAGCTCCGGGGTAGCGGGAGTGAATGAGCAGTTCTTC; CDR3 protein: CASSSGVAGVNEQFF
clone size: .; D gene: .; J gene: TRBJ1-3; V gene: TRBV29-1; CDR3 DNA: TGCAGCGTTGAAGCTGGGTTTGGAAACACCATATATTTT; CDR3 protein: CSVEAGFGNTIYF
clone size: .; D gene: .; J gene: TRBJ2-1; V gene: TRBV2; CDR3 DNA: TGTGCCAGCAGTGTCGGGGTATCGGACAATGAGCAGTTCTTC; CDR3 protein: CASSVGVSDNEQFF
clone size: .; D gene: .; J gene: TRBJ1-3; V gene: TRBV29-1; CDR3 DNA: TGCAGCGGGCGACGCGGGGGATCTGGAAACACCATATATTTT; CDR3 protein: CSGRRGGSGNTIYF
clone size: .; D gene: TRBD2; J gene: TRBJ2-2; V gene: TRBV2; CDR3 DNA: TGTGCCACCTCGGGACTAGCCGGGGAGCTGTTTTTT; CDR3 protein: CATSGLAGELFF
clone size: .; D gene: .; J gene: TRBJ2-1; V gene: TRBV25-1; CDR3 DNA: TGTGCCAGAAGTAACCTTGGGAGCAATGAGCAGTTCTTC; CDR3 protein: CARSNLGSNEQFF
clone size: .; D gene: TRBD2; J gene: TRBJ2-2; V gene: TRBV7-2; CDR3 DNA: TGTGCCAGCAGCTCCCGGACTAGCGGGAGGAGAGTCGGGGAGCTGTTTTTT; CDR3 protein: CASSSRTSGRRVGELFF
clone size: .; D gene: TRBD1; J gene: TRBJ2-1; V gene: TRBV7-9; CDR3 DNA: TGTGCCAGCAGCCCAGGGGGCCCCAATGAGCAGTTCTTC; CDR3 protein: CASSPGGPNEQFF
clone size: .; D gene: TRBD2; J gene: TRBJ2-5; V gene: TRBV5-1; CDR3 DNA: TGCGCCAGCAGCTTGGTCGGCGCCCGATTAGCGGGACTCCAAGAGACCCAGTACTTC; CDR3 protein: CASSLVGARLAGLQETQYF
clone size: .; D gene: .; J gene: TRBJ2-1; V gene: TRBV6-5; CDR3 DNA: TGTGCCAGCTTCCGTTCCTACAATGAGCAGTTCTTC; CDR3 protein: CASFRSYNEQFF
clone size: once; D gene: TRBD1; J gene: TRBJ1-1; V gene: TRBV5-1; CDR3 DNA: TGCGCCAGCAGCGTCCAGGGGGCGAACACTGAAGCTTTCTTT; CDR3 protein: CASSVQGANTEAFF
clone size: .; D gene: .; J gene: TRBJ1-4; V gene: TRBV7-9; CDR3 DNA: TGTGCCAGCAGCCCCCAAACCGGGACCTTCAATGAAAAACTGTTTTTT; CDR3 protein: CASSPQTGTFNEKLFF
clone size: .; D gene: TRBD2; J gene: TRBJ2-3; V gene: TRBV5-4; CDR3 DNA: TGTGCCAGCAGCGTATCCCCGGGACTAGCGGGAGGGATCTCCACAGATACGCAGTATTTT; CDR3 protein: CASSVSPGLAGGISTDTQYF
clone size: .; D gene: .; J gene: TRBJ2-3; V gene: TRBV4-3; CDR3 DNA: TGCGCCAGCAGCCAAGGAGGGGGGGTAGATACGCAGTATTTT; CDR3 protein: CASSQGGGVDTQYF
clone size: .; D gene: .; J gene: TRBJ2-5; V gene: TRBV7-6; CDR3 DNA: TGTGCCAGCAGTGGCGGGGTGGCGGGACCGATCGTAGCTCAAGAGACCCAGTACTTC; CDR3 protein: CASSGGVAGPIVAQETQYF
clone size: .; D gene: .; J gene: TRBJ1-4; V gene: TRBV18; CDR3 DNA: TGTGCCAGCTCACCCAGGGAAAAACTGTTTTTT; CDR3 protein: CASSPREKLFF
clone size: .; D gene: .; J gene: TRBJ2-7; V gene: TRBV27; CDR3 DNA: TGTGCCAGCCGTGGGGTTAGGGGAACGAGCTACGAGCAGTACTTC; CDR3 protein: CASRGVRGTSYEQYF